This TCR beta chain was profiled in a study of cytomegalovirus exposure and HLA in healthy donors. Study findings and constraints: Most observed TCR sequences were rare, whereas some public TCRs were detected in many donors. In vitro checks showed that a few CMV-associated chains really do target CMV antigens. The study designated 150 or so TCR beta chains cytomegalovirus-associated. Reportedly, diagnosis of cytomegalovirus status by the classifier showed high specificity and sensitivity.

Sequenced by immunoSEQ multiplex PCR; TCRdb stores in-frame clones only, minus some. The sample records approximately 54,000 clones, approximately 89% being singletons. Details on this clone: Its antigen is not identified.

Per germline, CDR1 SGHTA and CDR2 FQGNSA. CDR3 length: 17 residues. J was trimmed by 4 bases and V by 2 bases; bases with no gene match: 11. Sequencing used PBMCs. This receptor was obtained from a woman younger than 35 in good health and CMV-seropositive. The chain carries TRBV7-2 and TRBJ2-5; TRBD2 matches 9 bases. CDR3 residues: CASSLTRQRGAGETQYF. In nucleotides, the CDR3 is TGTGCCAGCAGCTTAACACGTCAGCGGGGGGCCGGAGAGACCCAGTACTTC.